This entry is about one TCR beta chain. Its antigen is currently unknown. This entry belongs to a study of T cell responses to AZD1222 COVID-19 vaccine. The repertoire was sequenced with immunoSEQ multiplex PCR; TCRdb's copy has only in-frame clones and lacks some. The sample has about 100,000 clones, 90% to 95% seen once. Germline loops: CDR1 SQVTM, CDR2 ANQGSEA. This CDR3 contains 14 residues. Trimming cost V 0 bases and J 8 bases; bases outside gene matches: 9. The study's findings and limits: All repertoire sampling was performed exclusively after the peak T cell response.

The rearrangement joins TRBV29-1 to TRBJ1-2, with 7 positions matching TRBD1. This sample comprised peripheral blood, obtained 28 days after the second AZD1222 dose. This TCR derives from an adult who received the AZD1222 COVID-19 vaccine. This CDR3 reads CSVEDMDRFYGYTF. The CDR3 DNA reads TGCAGCGTTGAAGATATGGACAGGTTCTACGGCTACACCTTC.